This TCR beta chain originates from a study of metastatic and nonmetastatic thyroid tumors. The wider study: Malignant thyroid and benign thyroid patients provided blood and tumor or nodule tissue whose repertoires were compared.

Patients had received no treatment of any kind before thyroid surgery. Study outcomes and limitations: TCR beta diversity was reportedly significantly higher in malignant thyroid tumors than benign nodules, in blood and tumor.

Trimming at V came to 11 bases and at J to 4 bases, leaving 13 bases not matched to a gene. This CDR3 contains 14 residues. Germline V gene data show CDR1 as SNHLY and CDR2 as FYNNEI. Turning to this clone: As yet, its antigen is unknown.

Original data processing: Clinicopathological groups of papillary thyroid cancer showed CDR3 differences that were used to build a distant-metastasis classifier. MiXCR reprocessed the PCR reads for TCRdb. TCRdb, rather than the study authors, made the V and J calls. This table has more than 25,000 clones, about 10% appearing once. This clonotype was obtained from a female donor with papillary thyroid cancer or a benign thyroid nodule (not recorded which). Some clones in this sample may be carry-over from other donors' samples. The sample taken for sequencing was blood. The chain employs TRBV2 and TRBJ2-7, with 8 bases identical to TRBD2. CDR3 protein: CASRGGMTLYEQYF. Written as DNA, the CDR3 is TGTGCCTCACGGGGGGGAATGACGCTTTACGAGCAGTACTTC.